The next 10 T cell receptor beta chains were all read from a single sample in a study of cytomegalovirus exposure and HLA in healthy donors. Libraries were prepared by immunoSEQ multiplex PCR; TCRdb keeps only in-frame clonotypes and omits some of them. The table shows about 180,000 clones, with around 85% occurring only once. The sequencing sample was made of PBMCs. These TCRs come from a man between 18 and 35 years old in good health and CMV-seropositive.

The chain employs TRBV11-3 and TRBJ1-2; TRBD1 might be the D (5 bases). Trimming pared 5 bases from V and 6 bases from J, leaving 19 bases between. The V gene's germline CDR1 is SGHNT and CDR2 YENEEA. The CDR3 has 15 residues. The CDR3 loop is CASSPNGHPGNGYTF. The CDR3 DNA reads as TGTGCCAGCAGCCCCAATGGACACCCAGGAAATGGCTACACCTTC.

Regarding this clone: The germline gene is not matched at one end of the junction; a read error may be the cause. The chain combines TRBV30 with TRBJ2-1; unclear D gene. The CDR3 contains 12 residues. Germline lookup yields CDR1 GTSNPN and CDR2 SVGIG (reference sequence). The CDR3 reads CGDRSSYNEQFF. The CDR3, as DNA: TGCGGCGACCGGAGCTCCTACAATGAGCAGTTCTTC. The full variable domain, completed using reference TRBV30 and TRBJ2-1, is SQTIHQWPATLVQPVGSPLSLECTVEGTSNPNLYWYRQAAGRGLQLLFYSVGIGQISSEVPQNLSASRPQDRQFILSSKKLLLSDSGFYLCGDRSSYNEQFFGPGTRLTVL.

This clone was recorded once. This CDR3 is CATTAGLNTEAFF. The CDR3 DNA reads TGTGCCACCACCGCGGGATTGAACACTGAAGCTTTCTTT. The V gene is TRBV15, the J gene TRBJ1-1; D unclear. V was pared by 7 bases and J by 0 bases, with 9 bases between. Per the germline V gene, CDR1 is LNHNV and CDR2 is YYDKDF (reference sequence). This CDR3 has 13 amino acids.

The genes are TRBV14 and TRBJ2-1; 10 nucleotides line up with TRBD2. V was clipped by 4 bases and J by 4 bases; unmatched bases: 7. Germline V gives CDR1 SGHDN, CDR2 FVKESK. The CDR3 extends over 16 amino acids. Here the CDR3 reads CASSPRTSGKYNEQFF. CDR3 bases: TGTGCCAGCAGCCCTCGGACTAGCGGAAAGTACAATGAGCAGTTCTTC.

The chain recombines TRBV7-9 with TRBJ2-1; 7 bases fit TRBD1. Germline V gene lookup returns CDR1 SEHNR and CDR2 FQNEAQ (reference sequence). V lost 0 bases to trimming and J lost 7 bases; unmatched junction nucleotides: 3. The CDR3 spans 14 residues. The CDR3: CASSLAGTVNEQFF. Written as DNA, the CDR3 is TGTGCCAGCAGCTTAGCGGGGACAGTGAATGAGCAGTTCTTC.

This clone has only a few counts. The chain joins TRBV18 to TRBJ2-1, with 10 nucleotides matching TRBD2. CDR1 and CDR2 from the germline V gene are KGHSH and LQKENI. This CDR3 comprises 15 residues. Losses at the gene ends were 2 bases for V and 9 bases for J; bases not matched to a gene: 7. The CDR3 DNA sequence: TGTGCCAGCTCACCATCTAGCGGGAGTAAGACTGAGCAGTTCTTC. It is translated as CASSPSSGSKTEQFF.

Only a few counts were recorded for this clone. The chain links TRBV2 to TRBJ1-5, with 7 bases identical to TRBD1. V was pared by 8 bases and J by 4 bases, with 5 bases of the junction left unmatched. This CDR3 is 13 amino acids long. Germline CDR1 is SNHLY and CDR2 is FYNNEI. As DNA, the CDR3 is TGTGCCAGCGGCTCGACAGGGAATCAGCCCCAGCATTTT. Encoded protein: CASGSTGNQPQHF. Drawing the rest from reference TRBV2 and TRBJ1-5, the complete variable domain is EPEVTQTPSHQVTQMGQEVILRCVPISNHLYFYWYRQILGQKVEFLVSFYNNEISEKSEIFDDQFSVERPDGSNFTLKIRSTKLEDSAMYFCASGSTGNQPQHFGDGTRLSIL.

The chain is built from TRBV11-2 and TRBJ2-2, with TRBD2 matching over 13 bases. From germline, CDR1 is SGHAT and CDR2 FQNNGV. V dropped 5 bases and J dropped 5; count of bases not matched to a gene: 5. The CDR3 has 16 amino acids. The CDR3 loop is CASSPLAGGQTGELFF. The CDR3 nucleotides are TGTGCCAGCAGCCCACTAGCGGGGGGGCAGACCGGGGAGCTGTTTTTT.

This clone appeared once. This sequence joins TRBV11-2 and TRBJ1-1, with TRBD1 as a possible D gene (5 bases). V was cut by 0 bases and J by 0 bases, with 11 bases left in between. The CDR3 spans 16 residues. Germline-derived CDR1 and CDR2 are SGHAT and FQNNGV. This CDR3 reads CASSLDVTAVNTEAFF. The CDR3 DNA is TGTGCCAGCAGCTTAGACGTGACAGCAGTGAACACTGAAGCTTTCTTT.

This clone was counted once. V is TRBV5-1 and J is TRBJ1-4; D uncertain. This CDR3 is built from 14 residues. From germline, CDR1 is SGHRS and CDR2 YFSETQ. Trimming stripped 0 bases from V and 0 bases from J, with 3 bases between. In DNA, the CDR3 is TGCGCCAGCAGCTTGGGCGCAACTAATGAAAAACTGTTTTTT. Translated, it gives CASSLGATNEKLFF.